These 22 T cell receptor beta chains came from one sample sequenced in a study of tumor-infiltrating lymphocytes in primary liver carcinoma. A primer in the constant region served to generate TCR beta cDNA from approximately 500 ng of total RNA. For TCR beta, libraries were produced by three nested multiplex PCR rounds using slightly modified ARM-PCR. The two initial PCR rounds, 9 to 11 cycles each, used TRBV1-TRBV30 forward and C-beta reverse primers. TCRdb redid the calling of the multiplex PCR reads with MiXCR, one entry per CDR3 protein. Among fewer than 85,000 distinct CDR3 sequences, 69% were seen once, and the ten largest hold 26%. Between 20 and 30 mg of unsorted bulk tissue served as the source from which RNA and DNA were co-extracted. Sequencing was performed on tumor-adjacent normal liver tissue. All receptors derive from a man in his forties with primary liver carcinoma and hepatitis B virus infection.

In regard to this clonotype: A read error may produce the germline difference seen at one junction end. The rearrangement joins TRBV6-2 or TRBV6-3 to TRBJ2-7; unclear D gene. In germline, CDR1 is MNHEY, CDR2 SVGEGT. The CDR3 length is 13 residues. Here the CDR3 DNA reads TGTACCAGCAATCCGGGCAGAACCTACGAGCAGTACTTC. This sequence encodes CTSNPGRTYEQYF.

Remarks on this clonotype: One end of the junction varies from germline; a read error may be responsible. J is TRBJ2-1 and V is TRBV11-2; no clear D. The CDR3 loop spans 15 amino acids. The germline V gene has CDR1 SGHAT and CDR2 FQNNGV. The CDR3 nucleotides are TGTGCCAGCAGCTTTTCAAGGGTATTCTACAATGGGCAGTTCTTC. This translates into CASSFSRVFYNGQFF. The complete variable domain, with remaining parts taken from reference TRBV11-2 and TRBJ2-1, reads EAGVAQSPRYKIIEKRQSVAFWCNPISGHATLYWYQQILGQGPKLLIQFQNNGVVDDSQLPKDRFSAERLKGVDSTLKIQPAKLEDSAVYLCASSFSRVFYNGQFFGPGTRLTVL.

Notes on this clonotype: One end of the junction is discordant with germline, which a read error may explain. V is TRBV11-1 and J is TRBJ2-4; 10 bases are shared with TRBD2. Germline-derived CDR1 and CDR2 are SGHAT and FQDESV (reference sequence). The CDR3 extends over 17 amino acids. CDR3 amino acids: CVSSFPGTSATKNIQYF. The CDR3 DNA follows: TGTGTCAGCAGCTTTCCCGGGACTAGCGCTACCAAAAACATTCAATACTTC.

The chain has TRBV13 and TRBJ2-3, with 8 positions matching TRBD2. CDR1 and CDR2 from the germline V gene are PRHDT and FYEKMQ (reference sequence). This CDR3 is built from 17 residues. V lost 9 bases to trimming and J lost 4 bases; unmatched junction nucleotides: 18. The CDR3 sequence is CARRGGPGLVVSDTQYF. In DNA, the CDR3 is TGTGCCAGAAGGGGCGGACCGGGACTAGTAGTATCAGATACGCAGTATTTT.

A remark on this clonotype: One end of the junction varies from germline; a read error may be responsible. The chain combines TRBV28 with TRBJ2-7; possibly TRBD1 for D (6 bases). The CDR3 sequence is 14 residues long. From germline, CDR1 is MDHEN and CDR2 SYDVKM. CDR3 protein: CASNRGHVLYGQYF. The CDR3 DNA is TGTGCCAGCAACCGGGGACACGTCCTTTACGGGCAGTACTTC.

This clonotype was seen at least ten times. This chain links TRBV15 with TRBJ2-7; a possible D gene is TRBD1 (5 bases). V gave up 4 bases and J gave up 3 bases, with 10 bases separating them. In germline, CDR1 is LNHNV, CDR2 YYDKDF (reference sequence). This CDR3 comprises 13 residues. The CDR3 region is CATSIQGDYEQYF. The CDR3 DNA follows: TGTGCCACCAGCATCCAAGGGGACTACGAGCAGTACTTC. The full variable domain, completed using reference TRBV15 and TRBJ2-7, is DAMVIQNPRYQVTQFGKPVTLSCSQTLNHNVMYWYQQKSSQAPKLLFHYYDKDFNNEADTPDNFQSRRPNTSFCFLDIRSPGLGDTAMYLCATSIQGDYEQYFGPGTRLTVT.

As for this clonotype: A read error may account for a junction end that differs from germline. The chain recombines TRBV13 with TRBJ2-1; 7 bases map to TRBD2. The CDR3 runs to 14 residues. CDR1 is PRHDT, CDR2 FYEKMQ, per germline (reference sequence). Here the CDR3 reads CGSKDDGRGDEQFF. DNA for the CDR3: TGTGGCAGCAAAGACGACGGTCGGGGGGATGAGCAGTTCTTC.

The chain links TRBV16 to TRBJ2-7; 8 positions match TRBD1. Germline V gene lookup returns CDR1 KGHSY and CDR2 FQNENV. V shed 3 bases, J shed 13 bases, and the junction held 17 bases outside the gene matches. This CDR3 region has 15 residues. The CDR3 bases are TGTGCCAGCAGCCATGGACAGGGTTATCCCTACGAACACTACTTC. It encodes CASSHGQGYPYEHYF.

This clonotype was counted many times. The J gene is TRBJ2-1, the V gene TRBV5-6; the D gene is possibly TRBD2 (5 bases). Trimming left V 9 bases short and J 5 bases short, with 15 bases between. This CDR3 region has 13 residues. Germline CDR1 reads SGHDT; CDR2 reads YYEEEE. The CDR3 nucleotides read TGTGCCAACACCGGAGGACCGAACAATGAGCAGTTCTTC. Translated: CANTGGPNNEQFF.

The V gene is TRBV4-3, the J gene TRBJ1-1; D gene ambiguous. The CDR3 is made up of 15 amino acids. Germline-derived CDR1 and CDR2 are LGHNA and YSLEER. V lost 3 bases, J lost 1 base, and 12 bases lay in between. CDR3 sequence: CASSQRASGNTEAFF. The CDR3 nucleotides are TGCGCCAGCAGCCAGCGGGCTAGTGGGAACACTGAAGCTTTCTTT.

The chain joins TRBV4-2 to TRBJ1-2, with a possible D match to TRBD1 (6 bases). V was clipped by 4 bases and J by 4 bases, with 25 bases between them. The CDR3 extends over 18 amino acids. In germline, CDR1 is LGHNA, CDR2 YNFKEQ. The chain's CDR3 is CASSRSSRGGGASYGYTF. Written as DNA, the CDR3 is TGTGCCAGCAGCCGATCGTCCAGAGGGGGGGGCGCGTCCTATGGCTACACCTTC.

This clonotype showed up just a few times. Given a much more abundant clone one base away, this may be a read error. The chain recombines TRBV6-1 with TRBJ2-4; 8 bases are shared with TRBD1. The DNA end is more similar to TRBJ2-1, so the J call may be wrong. The length of the CDR3 is 16 residues. Looked up from germline, CDR1 is MNHNS and CDR2 is SASEGT. CDR3 bases: TGTGCCAGCAGTGGGTATCAGGGGGCGGCCAAAAACATTCAGTTCTTC. It translates to CASSGYQGAAKNIQFF.

This clonotype is a singleton in its sample. Just one base apart from a much larger clone, this may be a read error. The genes are TRBV5-4 and TRBJ1-1; D possibly corresponds to TRBD1 (6 bases). The germline V gene has CDR1 SGHNT and CDR2 YYREEE (reference sequence). The CDR3 sequence is 15 residues long. The CDR3 spells CVSSQPDSMNTEAFF. The CDR3 nucleotides read TGTGTCAGCAGCCAACCGGACAGTATGAACACTGAAGCTTTCTTT.

On this clonotype: Compared with germline, one end of the junction differs, possibly owing to a read error. This rearrangement joins TRBV10-1 to TRBJ2-2; 14 nucleotides line up with TRBD2. Germline V gives CDR1 WNHNN, CDR2 SYGVQD (reference sequence). The CDR3 runs to 17 residues. This CDR3 reads CASSDGLAGGGTEELFF. CDR3 in DNA: TGCGCCAGCAGTGATGGACTAGCGGGAGGAGGTACCGAGGAGCTGTTTTTT.

The V and J genes are TRBV6-1 and TRBJ2-3; the D gene could be TRBD1 or TRBD2 (6 bases each). Trimming left V 2 bases short and J 2 bases short, with 32 bases between. The CDR3 extends over 22 amino acids. Germline-derived CDR1 and CDR2 are MNHNS and SASEGT. In nucleotides, the CDR3 is TGTGCCAGCAGTGAACTTCCGGGGGATTTATGGGGGGCACAGGGTCCCACAGATACGCAGTATTTT. Residues: CASSELPGDLWGAQGPTDTQYF.

As concerns this clonotype: Mismatch with germline at one junction end may stem from a read error. The V gene is TRBV5-1, the J gene TRBJ2-7, with TRBD1 as a possible D gene (6 bases). The CDR3 extends over 15 amino acids. Germline V gene sequence: CDR1 SGHRS, CDR2 YFSETQ. The CDR3 spells CASSLAPGQSYEEYF. CDR3 sequence (DNA): TGCGCCAGCAGCTTGGCTCCGGGACAATCCTACGAGGAGTACTTC.

Concerning this clonotype: Since the CDR3 does not end with the conserved phenylalanine or tryptophan, this likely comes from a read error. No DNA is shown, since the ends of the CDR3 on it are uncertain; the CDR3 is the one TCRdb lists. The chain recombines TRBV11-2 with TRBJ2-1; TRBD2 is the table's D call, not checked against the DNA. Inclusive of both ends, the CDR3 amounts to 16 amino acids. Germline lookup yields CDR1 SGHAT and CDR2 FQNNGV. CDR3 sequence: CASSLTGTSGDNEQLL.

This clonotype was recorded once. Likely a read error: the CDR3 ends without its conserved phenylalanine or tryptophan. The chain links TRBV7-8 to TRBJ2-1; no reliable D call. The germline V gene has CDR1 SGHVS and CDR2 FQNEAQ. CDR3 length: 16 amino acids. V was trimmed by 7 bases and J by 2 bases, leaving 18 bases between them. CDR3 region: CASNSDFGCTYNEQFL. CDR3 sequence (DNA): TGTGCCAGCAACTCTGACTTCGGCTGTACCTACAATGAGCAGTTCCTC.

About this clonotype itself: A read error may produce the germline difference seen at one junction end. CDR3 protein: CACRESGTNVPTF. CDR3 nucleotides: TGTGCCTGCAGGGAGTCTGGGACCAACGTCCCGACTTTC. The rearrangement links TRBV30 to TRBJ2-6, with D perhaps assigned TRBD1 or TRBD2 (5 bases each). This CDR3 spans 13 amino acids. Germline-derived CDR1 and CDR2 are GTSNPN and SVGIG (reference sequence).

V gene TRBV11-2 combines with J gene TRBJ2-1; D call uncertain. The CDR3 covers 15 residues. Germline CDR1 SGHAT, CDR2 FQNNGV. The CDR3 DNA follows: TGTGTCAACAGCTGCTCGCCAGGCGACAACAATGAGCAGTTCTTC. This gives the protein CVNSCSPGDNNEQFF.

In the case of this clonotype: One end of the junction fails to match germline, which may point to a read error. V usage is TRBV6-1 and J usage is TRBJ1-1, with TRBD1 as a possible D gene (5 bases). Germline CDR1 is MNHNS and CDR2 is SASEGT. The CDR3 covers 16 residues. The CDR3, as DNA: TGTGTCAGTCGGGGGGGGTACGGGGGATTAAACACTGAAGCTCTATTT. Translation gives CVSRGGYGGLNTEALF.

Remarks on this clonotype: No DNA is shown, since the ends of the CDR3 on it are uncertain; the CDR3 is the one TCRdb lists. This chain links TRBV4-2 with TRBJ2-2; the tabulated D call, TRBD1, remains unverified against the DNA. Germline CDR1 is LGHNA and CDR2 is YNFKEQ. The CDR3 length is 16 residues, termini included. This CDR3 is CTSSQDFARGTGELLF.